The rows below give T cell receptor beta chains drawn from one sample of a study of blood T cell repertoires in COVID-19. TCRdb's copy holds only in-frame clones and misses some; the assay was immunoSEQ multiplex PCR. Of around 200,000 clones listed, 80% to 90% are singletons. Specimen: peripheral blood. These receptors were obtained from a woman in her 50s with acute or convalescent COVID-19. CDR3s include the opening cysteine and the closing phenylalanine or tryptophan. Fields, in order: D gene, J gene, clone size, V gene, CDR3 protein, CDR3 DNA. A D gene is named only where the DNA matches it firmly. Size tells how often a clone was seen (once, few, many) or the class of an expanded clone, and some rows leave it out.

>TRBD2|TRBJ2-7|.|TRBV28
CASSGGLAVYEQYF
TGTGCCAGCAGTGGGGGACTAGCGGTCTACGAGCAGTACTTC
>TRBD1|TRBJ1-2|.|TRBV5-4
CASSFGQGGGYTF
TGTGCCAGCAGCTTCGGACAGGGTGGTGGCTACACCTTC
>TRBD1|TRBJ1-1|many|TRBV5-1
CASSLAPVTGGTEAFF
TGCGCCAGCAGCTTGGCCCCAGTGACAGGGGGTACTGAAGCTTTCTTT
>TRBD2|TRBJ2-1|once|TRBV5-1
CASMSGGRAGLDEQFF
TGCGCCAGCATGAGTGGCGGGAGGGCGGGTTTGGATGAGCAGTTCTTC
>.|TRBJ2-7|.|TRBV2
CASSEQGFSYEQYF
TGTGCCAGCAGTGAACAGGGCTTCTCCTACGAGCAGTACTTC
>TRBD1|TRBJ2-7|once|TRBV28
CASRQGINEQYF
TGTGCCAGCAGACAGGGGATCAACGAGCAGTACTTC
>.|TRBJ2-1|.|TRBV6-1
CASSERWRAGVSLNYNEQFF
TGTGCCAGCAGTGAAAGGTGGAGGGCCGGTGTTTCTCTAAACTACAATGAGCAGTTCTTC
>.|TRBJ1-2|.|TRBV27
CASSLREVAGILLDYTF
TGTGCCAGCAGTTTGAGGGAGGTGGCGGGAATCCTCCTAGACTACACCTTC
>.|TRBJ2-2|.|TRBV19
CASSIPKGRGRANTGELFF
TGTGCCAGTAGTATCCCAAAGGGTCGCGGCAGGGCGAACACCGGGGAGCTGTTTTTT
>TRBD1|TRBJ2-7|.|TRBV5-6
CASSLRGGPRGEQYF
TGTGCCAGCAGCTTGAGAGGGGGCCCTAGGGGCGAGCAGTACTTC
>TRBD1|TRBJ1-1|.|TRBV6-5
CASSFSGTGPTEAFF
TGTGCCAGCAGTTTCTCGGGGACAGGGCCCACTGAAGCTTTCTTT
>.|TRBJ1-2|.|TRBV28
CASGSLNYGYTF
TGTGCCAGCGGGAGCCTTAACTATGGCTACACCTTC
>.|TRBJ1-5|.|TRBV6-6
CASRQGSKNQPQHF
TGTGCCAGCAGACAGGGATCTAAAAATCAGCCCCAGCATTTT
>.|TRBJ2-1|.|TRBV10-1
CASSDRGTYNEQFF
TGCGCCAGCAGTGACAGGGGAACCTACAATGAGCAGTTCTTC
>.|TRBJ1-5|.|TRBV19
CASRQDRGVGQPQHF
TGTGCCAGTAGACAGGATCGGGGGGTAGGTCAGCCCCAGCATTTT
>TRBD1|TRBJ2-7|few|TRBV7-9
CASSLGTGFYEQYF
TGTGCCAGCAGCTTAGGGACAGGTTTCTACGAGCAGTACTTC
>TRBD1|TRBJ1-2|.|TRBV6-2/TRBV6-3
CASSYSFNRGWGYGYTF
TGTGCCAGCAGTTACTCCTTCAACAGGGGTTGGGGCTATGGCTACACCTTC
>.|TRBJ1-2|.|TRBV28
CASSLNPGRANYGYTF
TGTGCCAGCAGTTTAAATCCGGGGAGAGCTAACTATGGCTACACCTTC
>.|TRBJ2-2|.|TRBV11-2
CASSISIANTGELFF
TGTGCCAGCAGCATTAGCATTGCGAACACCGGGGAGCTGTTTTTT
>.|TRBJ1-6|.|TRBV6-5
CASSYSEVSYNSPLHF
TGTGCCAGCAGTTACTCTGAGGTTTCCTATAATTCACCCCTCCACTTT
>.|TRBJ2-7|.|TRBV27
CASSYAGSYEQYF
TGTGCCAGCAGTTACGCAGGGTCATACGAGCAGTACTTC
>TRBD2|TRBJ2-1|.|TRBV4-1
CASSQVDMGLAVNEQFF
TGCGCCAGCAGCCAAGTGGATATGGGACTAGCGGTAAATGAGCAGTTCTTC
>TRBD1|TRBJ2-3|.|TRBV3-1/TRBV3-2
CASSTRTGLRTDTQYF
TGTGCCAGCAGCACCCGGACAGGGCTTCGCACAGATACGCAGTATTTT
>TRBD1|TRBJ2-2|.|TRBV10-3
CAISESPGTGVTGELFF
TGTGCCATCAGTGAATCTCCCGGGACAGGGGTCACCGGGGAGCTGTTTTTT